Below, one T cell receptor (beta chain) is given with its context. Its antigen is not identified. The authors ran a second PCR of 7 to 11 cycles using a sample-barcoded 5' primer and a J-beta primer mix. TCRdb redid the calling of the 5' RACE reads with MiXCR, one entry per CDR3 protein. The data contain 600,000 or so distinct CDR3 sequences, more than 20% of them singletons. This CDR3 contains 13 residues. Germline CDR1 is DFQATT and CDR2 is SNEGSKA (reference sequence). Trimming stripped 4 bases from V and 4 bases from J, with 13 bases between. This sample is part of a study of blood T cells in healthy people across ages. Study-level points and caveats: No one knew whether donors had CMV, which possibly confounded expanded clonotype changes.

Sequenced: blood. The chain links TRBV20-1 to TRBJ1-2; the D gene is possibly TRBD1 (5 bases). The clonotype was recovered from a man in his 70s in good health. The CDR3 loop reads CSAKSRATYGYTF. CDR3 in DNA: TGCAGTGCTAAGAGCAGGGCAACCTATGGCTACACCTTC.